A selection of T cell receptor beta chains follows, all from one sample in a study of cytomegalovirus exposure and HLA in healthy donors. Method: immunoSEQ multiplex PCR; TCRdb's copy keeps in-frame clones and lacks some. The data show hundreds of thousands of clones, with roughly 79% seen just once and 0.55% to 0.7% held by the top ten. The sequenced sample consisted of PBMCs. The source is a woman aged 40 to 50 in good health and CMV-seronegative. The CDR3 runs from the conserved cysteine through the conserved F or W. Fields, in order: D gene, V gene, J gene, CDR3 DNA, CDR3 protein. The D gene is left open where the match is weak.

TRBD1,TRBV18,TRBJ1-2,TGTGCCAGCTCACCGGACAGGGGGCGGAATTATGGCTACACCTTC,CASSPDRGRNYGYTF
-,TRBV30,TRBJ1-2,TGTGCCTGGAGTCAGCGGCAGTGGTCGCGCAACTATGGCTACACCTTC,CAWSQRQWSRNYGYTF
-,TRBV30,TRBJ1-1,TGTGCCTGGAGTTGGGTAGGCGGCACTGAAGCTTTCTTT,CAWSWVGGTEAFF
-,TRBV7-6,TRBJ2-4,TGTGCCAGCAGCTCACAATTAGCCAAAAACATTCAGTACTTC,CASSSQLAKNIQYF
-,TRBV6-4,TRBJ1-2,TGTGCCAGCAGAAGACAATGGGGAGCTGGGGGCTACACCTTC,CASRRQWGAGGYTF
-,TRBV6-5,TRBJ2-5,TGTGCCAGCAGACGACCTGGGGCAGCTGAGACCCAGTACTTC,CASRRPGAAETQYF
-,TRBV7-8,TRBJ1-4,TGTGCCAGCAGCTACCACCCTCGTGAAGGAGCAACTAATGAAAAACTGTTTTTT,CASSYHPREGATNEKLFF
TRBD1,TRBV9,TRBJ2-5,TGTGCCAGCAGCCGGGACAGGGTTCAAGAGACCCAGTACTTC,CASSRDRVQETQYF
-,TRBV19,TRBJ2-3,TGTGCCGGCCTGACTCTAGCCGATAATTCAGATACGCAGTATTTT,CAGLTLADNSDTQYF
-,TRBV11-2,TRBJ1-1,TGTGCCAGCAGCTTACGGTACAGGGAAACTGAAGCTTTCTTT,CASSLRYRETEAFF
TRBD2,TRBV7-9,TRBJ2-1,TGTGCCAGCAGCCCTAGCGGGGGGATGAATGAGCAGTTCTTC,CASSPSGGMNEQFF
-,TRBV6-1,TRBJ1-3,TGTGCCAGCAGTGAAGCGCTCGGGGGATCGGGAAACACCATATATTTT,CASSEALGGSGNTIYF
-,TRBV29-1,TRBJ1-2,TGCAGCGTTGGGGAACCTTATGGGGCCCACAACTATGGCTACACCTTC,CSVGEPYGAHNYGYTF
-,TRBV11-2,TRBJ1-1,TGTGCCAGCAGCTTAGATGCGGATGCTGCTGAAGCTTTCTTT,CASSLDADAAEAFF
-,TRBV5-1,TRBJ1-2,TGCGCCAGCAGCAGGGAGTCGACCTATGGCTACACCTTC,CASSRESTYGYTF
-,TRBV5-1,TRBJ1-1,TGCGCCAGCAGCGCCGTACAGGTGGGGAACACTGAAGCTTTCTTT,CASSAVQVGNTEAFF
-,TRBV20-1,TRBJ2-5,TGCAGTGCTACAGTACAAGAGACCCAGTACTTC,CSATVQETQYF
-,TRBV5-1,TRBJ1-1,TGCGCCAGCAGCTTGGGAGGGTCGAGTGGTACTGAAGCTTTCTTT,CASSLGGSSGTEAFF
-,TRBV28,TRBJ2-7,TGTGCCAGCAGAAAACCAGGGGGGCTCATCGCGCAGTACTTC,CASRKPGGLIAQYF